The clone carrying this T cell receptor (beta chain) was counted once. The data belong to a study of technical replicates of blood from four donors. The CDR3 runs 14 residues. The V gene's germline CDR1 is SGHRS and CDR2 YFSETQ. Trimming took 0 bases from V and 7 from J, leaving 10 bases between them. The assay was immunoSEQ multiplex PCR, and TCRdb's table has in-frame clones only and misses some. The data contain about 80,000 clones, roughly 91% of them seen just once; the ten biggest clones take up 0.39%. Sequencing was done on a sample of T cells isolated from PBMCs. The TCR sequence derives from a human donor in good health. The genes are TRBV5-1 and TRBJ2-2; maybe TRBD2 (6 bases). CDR3: CASSLGQGGGELFF. The CDR3 region has the DNA TGCGCCAGCAGCTTGGGGCAGGGAGGCGGGGAGCTGTTTTTT.